The 8 T cell receptor beta chains listed next were all sequenced from one sample in a study of shared clonotypes between healthy human individuals. Naive CD8 cells comprised CD45RO-negative, CCR7-positively selected cells, excluding terminally differentiated effector memory CD45RA+ cells. TCRdb keeps only in-frame clones here, not all; method: immunoSEQ multiplex PCR. The data hold roughly 1,800,000 clones, with just under 95% observed a single time. Sequencing was carried out using naive CD8+ T cells sorted from blood. Every receptor here comes from a man aged 18 to 29 in good health.

The rearrangement links TRBV4-3 to TRBJ2-1, with D maybe TRBD2 (6 bases). This CDR3 spans 17 amino acids. In germline, CDR1 is LGHNA, CDR2 YSLEER. The germline V and J ends were trimmed by 4 bases and 9 bases, with 25 bases remaining between them. The CDR3 nucleotides are TGCGCCAGCAGCCCCTCGATCGGGGCTAGCGAGCATGGTGAGCAGTTCTTC. Encoded protein: CASSPSIGASEHGEQFF.

V gene TRBV19 combines with J gene TRBJ1-4; perhaps TRBD1 as D (6 bases). This CDR3 contains 15 residues. V lost 3 bases to trimming and J lost 7 bases, with 15 bases between them. CDR1 LNHDA and CDR2 SQIVND come from the germline V gene (reference sequence). CDR3 amino acids: CASSIVSGAGEKLFF. In nucleotides, the CDR3 is TGTGCCAGTAGTATCGTATCAGGGGCTGGTGAAAAACTGTTTTTT.

The chain is built from TRBV27 and TRBJ2-7; 8 bases match TRBD1. V lost 5 bases to trimming and J lost 3 bases; unmatched junction nucleotides: 12. The CDR3 contains 16 residues. Germline V gene sequence: CDR1 MNHEY, CDR2 SMNVEV (reference sequence). The CDR3 here is CASSPRTAGGLYEQYF. The CDR3, as DNA: TGTGCCAGCAGTCCCCGTACCGCAGGGGGCCTCTACGAGCAGTACTTC.

The chain combines TRBV7-9 with TRBJ1-3; 7 positions match TRBD1. The CDR3 has 16 residues. Germline V gene sequence: CDR1 SEHNR, CDR2 FQNEAQ (reference sequence). After removal of 4 bases from V and 3 bases from J, the junction contained 9 bases not matched to a gene. In nucleotides, the CDR3 is TGTGCCAGCAGCTCGGATATCAGGGACAGTGGAAACACCATATATTTT. Translated: CASSSDIRDSGNTIYF.

The chain couples TRBV28 to TRBJ2-3, with 7 bases identical to TRBD2. CDR1 is MDHEN, CDR2 SYDVKM, per germline. This CDR3 has 15 residues. J was trimmed by 6 bases and V by 5 bases; bases with no gene match: 11. The CDR3 DNA sequence: TGTGCCAGCAGTCGCTGGGGACTACCCGGGGATACGCAGTATTTT. Its translation is CASSRWGLPGDTQYF.

Points on this clone: The same CDR3 arises from other DNA sequences in this sample as well. CDR3 residues: CASSLVGGTDTQYF. The CDR3 DNA is TGTGCCAGCAGTTTAGTGGGGGGCACAGATACGCAGTATTTT. V gene TRBV28 combines with J gene TRBJ2-3; D possibly matches TRBD1 or TRBD2 (5 bases each). Germline CDR1 and CDR2: MDHEN and SYDVKM. The germline V and J ends were trimmed by 2 bases and 1 base, with 7 bases remaining between them. This CDR3 region has 14 residues. Looking up the rest from reference TRBV28 and TRBJ2-3 gives the full variable domain: DVKVTQSSRYLVKRTGEKVFLECVQDMDHENMFWYRQDPGLGLRLIYFSYDVKMKEKGDIPEGYSVSREKKERFSLILESASTNQTSMYLCASSLVGGTDTQYFGPGTRLTVL.

This chain joins TRBV29-1 and TRBJ2-1; D not resolved. The CDR3 sequence is 11 residues long. CDR1 is SQVTM, CDR2 ANQGSEA, per germline. Trimming cost V 1 base and J 7 bases, with 5 bases left between them. As DNA, the CDR3 is TGCAGCGTTGAAGTTTCGAATGAGCAGTTCTTC. Translated: CSVEVSNEQFF.

The rearrangement links TRBV27 to TRBJ2-7, with unresolved D. Deletions cut 5 bases from V and 2 bases from J, with 13 bases between. Germline loops: CDR1 MNHEY, CDR2 SMNVEV (reference sequence). The CDR3 covers 14 residues. CDR3 nucleotides: TGTGCCAGCAGTCCCCGCCCGGCAACCTACGAGCAGTACTTC. Residues: CASSPRPATYEQYF.